This T cell receptor (beta chain) appears in the sequencing data of a study of blood T cells in healthy people across ages (dated by TCRdb to 2014 to 2015). About the study as a whole: In model experiments, roughly one uniquely barcoded TCR beta cDNA molecule per two T cells was captured by template switching. Using deep sequencing normalized with unique cDNA molecular identifiers, the study measured how TCR beta repertoire diversity changes with age. Donors were grouped into four age groups: young (average roughly 15 years), middle-aged (around 39), aged (around 62) and long-lived (approximately 81). To avoid experimental bias, donors of different ages were randomly spread across the sequencing lanes. Two additional independent replicas of 1 million unique cDNA reads from the same blood draw were analyzed for two donors (one aged 18 to 29 and one aged 80 or older).

Donors were 40 or so systemically healthy Caucasian individuals from Russia aged 6 to 90 years. Each donor gave about 9.7 milliliters of peripheral blood, drawn into EDTA-treated Vacutainer tubes. PBMCs were isolated by Ficoll-Paque density-gradient centrifugation, with at least 6 million obtained per sample. Total RNA, at least 5 micrograms per sample, was extracted from PBMCs with Trizol reagent. For every donor, an aliquot of PBMCs went through flow cytometry to measure the percentages of naive CD45RAhigh/CD27high T cells. This clonotype occurred many times. Its antigen is not yet known. No much larger clone is present one base from it, and per-base qualities are unavailable. Trimming takes 4 bases from V and 5 bases from J, and the germline ends sit 15 bases apart. There are 14 amino acids in the CDR3, from cysteine to phenylalanine inclusive. The CDR3 DNA has 42 bases and is translated from base 1. The germline V gene encodes CDR1 SGHDT and CDR2 YYEEEE.

Overall study outcomes, separate from this receptor: Since profiling was done on bulk unsorted PBMCs, naive and antigen-experienced compartments could not be conclusively compared. Because the CMV infection status of the donors was unknown, age-related changes in expanded clonotypes may potentially have been confounded. Observed TCR beta diversity per million T cells fell roughly linearly with age, and a significant reduction was already apparent by age about 43. Estimates of total diversity based on one million sequenced T cells were regarded as lower bounds and as underestimates. Compared with the aged group, more naive CD4+ T cells, fewer expanded clones and increased TCR diversity were shown by the long-lived group, suggesting age selection. Observed TCR beta diversity correlated strongly with the percentage of naive T cells measured by flow cytometry.

The method behind the library was 5' RACE. The sample was run on an Illumina HiSeq 2500. A second PCR of about 7 to 12 cycles was performed with a sample-barcoded 5' primer and a J-beta primer mix. Each TCR beta cDNA molecule received a unique molecular identifier from a template-switch 5' adaptor carrying 12 random nucleotides. Each sample yielded at least 3 million CDR3-containing paired-end reads. All of the RNA was converted into first-strand cDNA using the Mint cDNA synthesis kit, with a TRBC-specific oligonucleotide serving as the primer. Following uracil-DNA glycosylase treatment, all cDNA underwent a first 18-cycle PCR with the universal primers M1SS and BC2_uni_R. The original methods were these. Normalization of each sample was performed by random selection of 1 million high-quality reads, each carrying a distinct molecular identifier. Reads with shared molecular identifiers were discarded instead of being binned into consensus sequences. MiTCR, with a Q25 quality threshold and the strictest error-elimination algorithm, was used for CDR3 identification, clonotype clustering and error correction. A nonparametric unseen species model using Euler transformation provided a lower-bound estimate of total TCR beta diversity. Using fastp at Q25 and MiXCR, TCRdb reprocessed the public reads and kept productive beta chains. Merged by CDR3 protein, the rows form single entries marked with the most common genes and DNA. TCRdb's processing, not the authors', yielded these V and J calls. In this sample the table shows approximately 680,000 distinct CDR3 sequences, about 34% of which occur a single time. 15% of the sample comes from the top ten.

The source material was blood. The chain couples TRBV5-6 to TRBJ1-2; D gene: possibly TRBD1, on 5 matching bases. The origin of this receptor is a woman of 80 years or more in good health. Donor details come from another sample of the same person, matched by shared clones. The CDR3 protein is CASSTFGGNYGYTF. The DNA sequence is TGTGCCAGCAGCACCTTTGGGGGGAATTATGGCTACACCTTC. The reference TRBV5-6 and TRBJ1-2 proteins fill in what lies around the CDR3, so the full variable domain reads DAGVTQSPTHLIKTRGQQVTLRCSPKSGHDTVSWYQQALGQGPQFIFQYYEEEERQRGNFPDRFSGHQFPNYSSELNVNALLLGDSALYLCASSTFGGNYGYTFGSGTRLTVV.